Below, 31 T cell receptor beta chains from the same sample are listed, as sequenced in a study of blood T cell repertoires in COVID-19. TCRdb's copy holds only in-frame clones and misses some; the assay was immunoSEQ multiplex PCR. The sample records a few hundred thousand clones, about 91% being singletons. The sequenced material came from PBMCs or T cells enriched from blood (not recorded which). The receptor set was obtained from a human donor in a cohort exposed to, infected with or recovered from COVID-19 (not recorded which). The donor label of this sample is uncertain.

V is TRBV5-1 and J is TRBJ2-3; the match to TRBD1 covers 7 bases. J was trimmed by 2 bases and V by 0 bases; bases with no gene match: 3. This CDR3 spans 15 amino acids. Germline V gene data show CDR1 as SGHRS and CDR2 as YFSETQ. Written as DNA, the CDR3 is TGCGCCAGCAGCTTGGTGGGACAGATCACAGATACGCAGTATTTT. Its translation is CASSLVGQITDTQYF.

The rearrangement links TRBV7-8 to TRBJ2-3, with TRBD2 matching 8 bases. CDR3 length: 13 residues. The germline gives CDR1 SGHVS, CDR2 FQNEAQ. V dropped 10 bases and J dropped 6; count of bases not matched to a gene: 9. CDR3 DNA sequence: TGTGCCACCGCACGGGGGGGCGGTGATACGCAGTATTTT. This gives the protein CATARGGGDTQYF.

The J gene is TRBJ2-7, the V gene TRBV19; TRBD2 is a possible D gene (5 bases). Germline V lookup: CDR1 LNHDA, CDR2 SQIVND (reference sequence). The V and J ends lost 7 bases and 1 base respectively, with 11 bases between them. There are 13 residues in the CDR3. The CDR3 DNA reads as TGTGCCAGTAAAGGCAGGACTTCCTACGAGCAGTACTTC. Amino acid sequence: CASKGRTSYEQYF.

The CDR3 nucleotides read TGTGCCAGCAGCCAATCCCGGGGAGGGTCCTATAATTCACCCCTCCACTTT. Residues: CASSQSRGGSYNSPLHF. The chain links TRBV4-2 to TRBJ1-6; D gene ambiguous. The CDR3 has 17 amino acids. Trimming left V 2 bases short and J 1 base short, with 12 bases between. Germline CDR1 is LGHNA and CDR2 is YNFKEQ.

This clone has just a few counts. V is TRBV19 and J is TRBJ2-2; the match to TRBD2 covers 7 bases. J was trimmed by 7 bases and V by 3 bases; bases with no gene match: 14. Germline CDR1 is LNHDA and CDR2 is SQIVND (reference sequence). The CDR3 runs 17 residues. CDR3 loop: CASSMRPAGVGFGELFF. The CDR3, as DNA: TGTGCCAGTAGTATGCGCCCGGCGGGGGTCGGTTTCGGGGAGCTGTTTTTT.

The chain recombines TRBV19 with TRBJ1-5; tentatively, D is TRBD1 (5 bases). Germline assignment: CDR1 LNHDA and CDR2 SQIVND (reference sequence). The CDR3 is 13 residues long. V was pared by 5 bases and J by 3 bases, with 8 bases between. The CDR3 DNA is TGTGCCAGTAGTCGCAGGGTCAATCAGCCCCAGCATTTT. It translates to CASSRRVNQPQHF.

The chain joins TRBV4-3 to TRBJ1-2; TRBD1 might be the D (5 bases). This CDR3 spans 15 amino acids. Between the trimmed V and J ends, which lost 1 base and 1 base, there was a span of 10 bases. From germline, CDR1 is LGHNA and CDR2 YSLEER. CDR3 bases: TGCGCCAGCAGCCAAGGGGAGGGGATTAACTATGGCTACACCTTC. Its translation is CASSQGEGINYGYTF.

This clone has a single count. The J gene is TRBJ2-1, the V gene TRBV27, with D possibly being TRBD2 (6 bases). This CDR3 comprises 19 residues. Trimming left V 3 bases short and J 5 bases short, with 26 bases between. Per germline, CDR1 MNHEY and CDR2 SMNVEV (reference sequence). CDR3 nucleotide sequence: TGTGCCAGCAGTTTGTCCCCCTCGGGGCGGGGAGCCCTTCACAATGAGCAGTTCTTC. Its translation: CASSLSPSGRGALHNEQFF.

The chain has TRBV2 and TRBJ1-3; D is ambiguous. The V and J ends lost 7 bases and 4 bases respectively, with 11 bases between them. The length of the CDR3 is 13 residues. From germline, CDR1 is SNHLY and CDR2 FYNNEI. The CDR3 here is CASKEGGGNTIYF. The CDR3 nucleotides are TGTGCCAGCAAGGAGGGAGGGGGAAACACCATATATTTT.

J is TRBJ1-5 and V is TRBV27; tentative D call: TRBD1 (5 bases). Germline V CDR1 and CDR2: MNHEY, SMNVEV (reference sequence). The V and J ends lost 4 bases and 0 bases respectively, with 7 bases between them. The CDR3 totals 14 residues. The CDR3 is CASSSTASNQPQHF. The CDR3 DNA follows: TGTGCCAGCAGTTCGACAGCTAGCAATCAGCCCCAGCATTTT.

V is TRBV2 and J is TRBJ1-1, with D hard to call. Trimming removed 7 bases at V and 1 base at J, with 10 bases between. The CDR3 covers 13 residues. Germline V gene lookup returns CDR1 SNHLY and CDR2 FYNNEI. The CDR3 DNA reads TGTGCCAGCAAAGAGAATGGGAACACTGAAGCTTTCTTT. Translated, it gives CASKENGNTEAFF.

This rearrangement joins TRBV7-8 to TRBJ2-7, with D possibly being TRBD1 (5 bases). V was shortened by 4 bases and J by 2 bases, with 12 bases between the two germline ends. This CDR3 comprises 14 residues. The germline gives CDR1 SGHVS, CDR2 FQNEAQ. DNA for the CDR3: TGTGCCAGCAGCTCATCGACGACAGCCTACGAGCAGTACTTC. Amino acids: CASSSSTTAYEQYF. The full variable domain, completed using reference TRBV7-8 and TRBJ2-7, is GAGVSQSPRYKVAKRGQDVALRCDPISGHVSLFWYQQALGQGPEFLTYFQNEAQLDKSGLPSDRFFAERPEGSVSTLKIQRTQQEDSAVYLCASSSSTTAYEQYFGPGTRLTVT.

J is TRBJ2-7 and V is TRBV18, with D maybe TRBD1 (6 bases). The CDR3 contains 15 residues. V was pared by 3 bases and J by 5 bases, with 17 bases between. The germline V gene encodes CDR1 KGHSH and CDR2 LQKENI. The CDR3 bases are TGTGCCAGCTCACCCCCCATCACAGGGCGGAACGAGCAGTACTTC. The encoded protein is CASSPPITGRNEQYF.

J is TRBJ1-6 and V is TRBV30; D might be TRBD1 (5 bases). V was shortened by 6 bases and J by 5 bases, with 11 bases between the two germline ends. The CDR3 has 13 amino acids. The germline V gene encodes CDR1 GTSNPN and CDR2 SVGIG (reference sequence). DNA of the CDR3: TGTGCCTGCTGGCCGGGGGATAATTCACCCCTCCACTTT. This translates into CACWPGDNSPLHF. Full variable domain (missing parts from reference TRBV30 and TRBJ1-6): SQTIHQWPATLVQPVGSPLSLECTVEGTSNPNLYWYRQAAGRGLQLLFYSVGIGQISSEVPQNLSASRPQDRQFILSSKKLLLSDSGFYLCACWPGDNSPLHFGNGTRLTVT.

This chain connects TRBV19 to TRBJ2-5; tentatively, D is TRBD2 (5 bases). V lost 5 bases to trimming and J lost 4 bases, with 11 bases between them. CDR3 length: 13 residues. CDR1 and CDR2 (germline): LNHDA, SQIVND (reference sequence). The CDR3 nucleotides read TGTGCCAGTAGTCCCTGGCGGGCAGAGACCCAGTACTTC. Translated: CASSPWRAETQYF.

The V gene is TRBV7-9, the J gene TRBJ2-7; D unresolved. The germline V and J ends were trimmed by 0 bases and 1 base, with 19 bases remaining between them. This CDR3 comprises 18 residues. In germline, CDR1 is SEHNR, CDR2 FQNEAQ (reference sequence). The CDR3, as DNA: TGTGCCAGCAGCTTAGCCCGACACAACTCTTACATTTCCTACGAGCAGTACTTC. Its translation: CASSLARHNSYISYEQYF.

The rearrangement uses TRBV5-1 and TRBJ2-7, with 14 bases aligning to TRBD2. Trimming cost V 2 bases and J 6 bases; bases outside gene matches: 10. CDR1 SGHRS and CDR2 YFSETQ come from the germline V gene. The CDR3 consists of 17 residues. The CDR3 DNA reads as TGCGCCAGCAGCTTTGGACTAGCGGGGGGATACACCCTCGAGCAGTACTTC. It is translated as CASSFGLAGGYTLEQYF.

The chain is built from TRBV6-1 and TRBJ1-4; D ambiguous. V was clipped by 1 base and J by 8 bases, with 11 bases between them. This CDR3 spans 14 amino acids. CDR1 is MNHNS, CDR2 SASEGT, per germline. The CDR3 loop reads CASSEGSAGEKLFF. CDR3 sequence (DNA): TGTGCCAGCAGTGAAGGTTCCGCGGGGGAAAAACTGTTTTTT.

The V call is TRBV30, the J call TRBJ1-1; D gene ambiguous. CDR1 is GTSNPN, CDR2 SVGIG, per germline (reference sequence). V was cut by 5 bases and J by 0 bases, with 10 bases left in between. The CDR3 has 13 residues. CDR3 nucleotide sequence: TGTGCCTGGGAATACACCCTGAACACTGAAGCTTTCTTT. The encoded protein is CAWEYTLNTEAFF.

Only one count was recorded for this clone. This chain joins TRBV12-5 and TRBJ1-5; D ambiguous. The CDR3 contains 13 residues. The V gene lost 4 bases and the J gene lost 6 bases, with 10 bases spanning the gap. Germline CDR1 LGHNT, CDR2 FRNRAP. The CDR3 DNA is TGTGCTAGTGGTTCCTCTGTAGTTCAGCCCCAGCATTTT. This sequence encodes CASGSSVVQPQHF.

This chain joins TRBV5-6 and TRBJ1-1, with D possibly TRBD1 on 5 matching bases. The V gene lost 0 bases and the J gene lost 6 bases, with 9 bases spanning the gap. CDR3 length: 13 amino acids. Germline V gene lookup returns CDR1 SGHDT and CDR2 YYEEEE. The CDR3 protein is CASSLADRPEAFF. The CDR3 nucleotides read TGTGCCAGCAGCTTGGCCGACAGACCTGAAGCTTTCTTT. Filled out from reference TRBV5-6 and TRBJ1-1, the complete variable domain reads DAGVTQSPTHLIKTRGQQVTLRCSPKSGHDTVSWYQQALGQGPQFIFQYYEEEERQRGNFPDRFSGHQFPNYSSELNVNALLLGDSALYLCASSLADRPEAFFGQGTRLTVV.

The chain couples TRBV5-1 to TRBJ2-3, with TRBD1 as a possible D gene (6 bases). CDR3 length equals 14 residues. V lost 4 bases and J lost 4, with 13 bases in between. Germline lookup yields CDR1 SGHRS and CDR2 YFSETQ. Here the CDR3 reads CASSESGESDTQYF. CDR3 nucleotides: TGCGCCAGCAGCGAGTCAGGGGAATCAGATACGCAGTATTTT.

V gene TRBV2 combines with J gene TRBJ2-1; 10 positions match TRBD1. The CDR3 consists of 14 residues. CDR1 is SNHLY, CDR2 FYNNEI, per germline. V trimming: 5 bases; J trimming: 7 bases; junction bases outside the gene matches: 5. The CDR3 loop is CASSSTGGRNEQFF. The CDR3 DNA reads TGTGCCAGCAGTTCGACAGGGGGCCGGAATGAGCAGTTCTTC. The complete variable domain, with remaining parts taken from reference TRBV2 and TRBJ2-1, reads EPEVTQTPSHQVTQMGQEVILRCVPISNHLYFYWYRQILGQKVEFLVSFYNNEISEKSEIFDDQFSVERPDGSNFTLKIRSTKLEDSAMYFCASSSTGGRNEQFFGPGTRLTVL.

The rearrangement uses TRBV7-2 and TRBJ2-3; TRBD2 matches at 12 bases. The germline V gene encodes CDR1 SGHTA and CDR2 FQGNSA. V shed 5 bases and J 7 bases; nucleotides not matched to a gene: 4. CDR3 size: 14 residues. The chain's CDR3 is CASSALAGGHTQYF. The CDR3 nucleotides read TGTGCCAGCAGCGCACTAGCGGGGGGCCATACGCAGTATTTT.

CDR3 sequence reads: CASSGLRGTKVGQYF. In DNA, the CDR3 is TGTGCCAGCTCTGGGTTAAGGGGGACGAAAGTCGGGCAGTACTTC. This chain connects TRBV27 to TRBJ2-7, with D maybe TRBD1 (6 bases). The CDR3 covers 15 residues. The V gene's germline CDR1 is MNHEY and CDR2 SMNVEV (reference sequence). V lost 8 bases and J 9 bases, leaving 26 bases between the germline ends.

CDR3 in DNA: TGTGCCAGCAGCTTGGTGTTCGGAGTTCAGCCCCAGCATTTT. It specifies CASSLVFGVQPQHF. The rearrangement links TRBV5-8 to TRBJ1-5; D unresolved. This CDR3 has 14 residues. The V gene's germline CDR1 is SGHTS and CDR2 YDEGEE. Between the trimmed V and J ends, which lost 0 bases and 6 bases, there was a span of 10 bases.

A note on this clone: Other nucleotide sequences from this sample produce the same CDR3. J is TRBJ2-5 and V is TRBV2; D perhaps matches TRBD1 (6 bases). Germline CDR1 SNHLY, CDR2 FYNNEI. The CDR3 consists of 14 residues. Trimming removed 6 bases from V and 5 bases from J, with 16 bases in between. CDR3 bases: TGTGCCAGCAGCCGCCCAGGGGTGGTGGAGACCCAGTACTTC. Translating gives CASSRPGVVETQYF.

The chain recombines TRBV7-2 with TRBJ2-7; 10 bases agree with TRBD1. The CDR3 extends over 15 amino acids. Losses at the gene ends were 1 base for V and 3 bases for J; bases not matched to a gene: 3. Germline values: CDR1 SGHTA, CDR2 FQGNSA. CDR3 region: CASSLEGTGVYEQYF. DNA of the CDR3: TGTGCCAGCAGCTTAGAGGGGACAGGGGTCTACGAGCAGTACTTC.

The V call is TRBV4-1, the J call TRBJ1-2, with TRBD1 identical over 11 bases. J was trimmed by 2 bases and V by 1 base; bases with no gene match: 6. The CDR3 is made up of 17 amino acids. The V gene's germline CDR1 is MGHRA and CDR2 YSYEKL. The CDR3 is CASSQVRGQGANYGYTF. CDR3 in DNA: TGCGCCAGCAGCCAAGTTCGCGGACAGGGGGCGAACTATGGCTACACCTTC.

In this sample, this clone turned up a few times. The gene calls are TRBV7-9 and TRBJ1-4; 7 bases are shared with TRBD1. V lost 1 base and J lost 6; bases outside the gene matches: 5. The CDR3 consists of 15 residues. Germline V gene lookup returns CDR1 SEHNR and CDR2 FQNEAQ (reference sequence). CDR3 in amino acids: CASSLDRGEDEKLFF. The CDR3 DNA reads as TGTGCCAGCAGCTTAGACAGGGGAGAGGATGAAAAACTGTTTTTT. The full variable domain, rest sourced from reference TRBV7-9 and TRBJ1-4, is DTGVSQNPRHKITKRGQNVTFRCDPISEHNRLYWYRQTLGQGPEFLTYFQNEAQLEKSRLLSDRFSAERPKGSFSTLEIQRTEQGDSAMYLCASSLDRGEDEKLFFGSGTQLSVL.

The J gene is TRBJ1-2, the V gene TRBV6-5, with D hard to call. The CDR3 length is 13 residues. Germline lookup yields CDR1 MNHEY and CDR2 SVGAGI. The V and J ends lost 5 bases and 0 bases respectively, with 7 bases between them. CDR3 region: CASSNGANYGYTF. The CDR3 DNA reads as TGTGCCAGCAGTAACGGGGCTAACTATGGCTACACCTTC.